This TCR beta chain was retrieved from a study of T cell responses to AZD1222 COVID-19 vaccine. Broader study findings: Close to half of spike-specific TCRs reportedly recognize unmutated variant regions. Repertoire sampling occurred only after the peak T cell response. Among AZD1222 vaccinees, only five to seven were seropositive at baseline. Donors were chiefly white British, with a greater number of females, and clonal diversity was perhaps underestimated.

Sequencing used immunoSEQ multiplex PCR; TCRdb keeps in-frame clones, though not all of them. The sample yields around 130,000 clones, 70% to 90% seen once. Germline-derived CDR1 and CDR2 are ENHRY and SYGVKD. This CDR3 comprises 12 residues. The ends lost 10 bases at V and 10 bases at J; junction bases unmatched: 5. In this sample, this clone turned up once. The target antigen is unknown. The chain is built from TRBV10-3 and TRBJ1-6, with 9 bases fitting TRBD1. The receptor was derived from an adult who received the AZD1222 COVID-19 vaccine. Source: peripheral blood, taken 28 days after the second AZD1222 dose. The CDR3 spells CATGTGMSPLHF. CDR3 in DNA: TGTGCCACCGGGACAGGGATGTCACCCCTCCACTTT.